This T cell receptor beta chain was found in a study of vaccination effects on CD4 cells after COVID-19. Sequencing used immunoSEQ multiplex PCR; TCRdb keeps in-frame clones, though not all of them. The table lists 78,000 or so clones, about four fifths of them singletons. Per the germline V gene, CDR1 is SGHDT and CDR2 is YYEEEE. CDR3 size: 13 residues. V lost 6 bases and J lost 1, with 10 bases in between. Under the ViraFEST assay, PBMC were stimulated with viral peptide pools so that antigen-specific CD4+ T cells expanded. Sequencing was performed afterwards. Once cultured for nine to ten days, the cells underwent separation to obtain CD4+ T cells. Vaccine recipients, nucleocapsid antibody negative, had no prior SARS-CoV-2 infection. Remarks on this clone: Antigen: not known.

The sequence came from a human donor who received a COVID-19 vaccine. The sequencing here drew on CD4+ T cells from PBMCs cultured with SARS-CoV-2 spike peptides, taken before COVID-19 vaccination. The chain couples TRBV5-6 to TRBJ1-1; no definite D call. CDR3: CASTMRGNTEAFF. CDR3 bases: TGTGCCAGCACCATGCGGGGGAACACTGAAGCTTTCTTT.